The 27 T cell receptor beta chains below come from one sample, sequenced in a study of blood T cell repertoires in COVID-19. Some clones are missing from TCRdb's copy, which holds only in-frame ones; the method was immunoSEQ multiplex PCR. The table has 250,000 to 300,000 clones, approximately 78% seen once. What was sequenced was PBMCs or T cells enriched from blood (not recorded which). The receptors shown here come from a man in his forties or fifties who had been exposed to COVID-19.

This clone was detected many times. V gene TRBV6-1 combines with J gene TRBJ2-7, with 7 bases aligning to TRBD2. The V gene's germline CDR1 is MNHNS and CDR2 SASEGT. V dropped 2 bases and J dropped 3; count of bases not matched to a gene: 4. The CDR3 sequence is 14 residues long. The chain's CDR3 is CASSEIGGSYEQYF. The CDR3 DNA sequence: TGTGCCAGCAGTGAAATAGGCGGGAGCTACGAGCAGTACTTC.

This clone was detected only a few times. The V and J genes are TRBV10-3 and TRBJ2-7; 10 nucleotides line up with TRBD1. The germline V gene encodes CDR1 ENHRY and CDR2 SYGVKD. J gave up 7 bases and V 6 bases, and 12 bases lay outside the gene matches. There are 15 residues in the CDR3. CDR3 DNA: TGTGCCATCAGCCAACCGGGACAGGGGCGCTGGGAGCAGTACTTC. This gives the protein CAISQPGQGRWEQYF.

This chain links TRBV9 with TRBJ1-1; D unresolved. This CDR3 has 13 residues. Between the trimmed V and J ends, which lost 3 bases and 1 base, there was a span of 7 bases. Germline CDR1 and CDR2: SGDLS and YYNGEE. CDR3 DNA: TGTGCCAGCAGCGCTCGAGGGAACACTGAAGCTTTCTTT. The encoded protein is CASSARGNTEAFF. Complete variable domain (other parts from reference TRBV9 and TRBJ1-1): DSGVTQTPKHLITATGQRVTLRCSPRSGDLSVYWYQQSLDQGLQFLIQYYNGEERAKGNILERFSAQQFPDLHSELNLSSLELGDSALYFCASSARGNTEAFFGQGTRLTVV.

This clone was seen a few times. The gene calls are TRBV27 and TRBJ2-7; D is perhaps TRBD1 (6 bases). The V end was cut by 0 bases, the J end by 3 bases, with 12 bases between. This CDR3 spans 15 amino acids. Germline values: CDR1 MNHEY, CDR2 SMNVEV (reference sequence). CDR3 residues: CASSLSGDRSYEQYF. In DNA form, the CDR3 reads TGTGCCAGCAGTTTATCTGGCGACAGGAGCTACGAGCAGTACTTC.

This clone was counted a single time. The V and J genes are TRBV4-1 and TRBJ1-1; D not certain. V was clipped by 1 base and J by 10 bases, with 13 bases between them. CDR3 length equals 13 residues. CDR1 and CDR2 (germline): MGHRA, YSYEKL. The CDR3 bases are TGCGCCAGCAGCCAAGGTGACCAGGTGGGAGCTTTCTTT. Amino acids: CASSQGDQVGAFF.

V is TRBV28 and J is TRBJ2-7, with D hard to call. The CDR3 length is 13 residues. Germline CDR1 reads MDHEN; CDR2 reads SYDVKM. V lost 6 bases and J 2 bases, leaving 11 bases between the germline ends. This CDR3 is CASRPTAAYEQYF. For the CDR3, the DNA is TGTGCCAGCAGGCCTACAGCCGCCTACGAGCAGTACTTC. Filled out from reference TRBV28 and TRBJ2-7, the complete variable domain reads DVKVTQSSRYLVKRTGEKVFLECVQDMDHENMFWYRQDPGLGLRLIYFSYDVKMKEKGDIPEGYSVSREKKERFSLILESASTNQTSMYLCASRPTAAYEQYFGPGTRLTVT.

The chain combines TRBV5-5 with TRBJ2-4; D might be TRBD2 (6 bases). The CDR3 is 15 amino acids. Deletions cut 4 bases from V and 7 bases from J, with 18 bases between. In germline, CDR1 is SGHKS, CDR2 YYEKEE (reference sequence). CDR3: CASSPLPDGGNIQYF. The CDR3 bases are TGTGCCAGCAGCCCTCTACCGGATGGAGGGAACATTCAGTACTTC.

CDR3 loop: CASSTGAGGNTIYF. For the CDR3, the DNA is TGTGCCAGCTCAACAGGGGCAGGCGGAAACACCATATATTTT. The gene calls are TRBV18 and TRBJ1-3; 7 bases fit TRBD1. With 5 bases clipped from V and 4 bases from J, the junction kept 5 bases outside the gene matches. CDR1 is KGHSH, CDR2 LQKENI, per germline. The CDR3 runs to 14 residues.

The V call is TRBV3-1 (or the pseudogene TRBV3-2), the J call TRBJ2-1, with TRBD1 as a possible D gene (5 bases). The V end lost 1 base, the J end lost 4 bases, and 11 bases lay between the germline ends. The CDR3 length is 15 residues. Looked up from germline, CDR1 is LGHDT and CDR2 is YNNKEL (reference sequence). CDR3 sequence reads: CASSQVSRGYNEQFF. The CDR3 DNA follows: TGTGCCAGCAGCCAAGTATCAAGGGGTTACAATGAGCAGTTCTTC.

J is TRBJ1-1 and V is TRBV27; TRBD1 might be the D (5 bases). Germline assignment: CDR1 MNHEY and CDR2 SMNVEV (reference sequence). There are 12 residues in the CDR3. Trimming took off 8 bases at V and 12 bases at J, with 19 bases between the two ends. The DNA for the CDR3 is TGTGCCAGCTCCCTTTTAGCGGGACGTCCTTTCTTT. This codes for CASSLLAGRPFF.

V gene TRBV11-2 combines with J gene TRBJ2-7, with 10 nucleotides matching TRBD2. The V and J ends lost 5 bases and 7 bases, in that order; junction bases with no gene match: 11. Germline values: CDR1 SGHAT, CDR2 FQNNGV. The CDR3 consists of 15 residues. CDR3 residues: CASSRASGSTWEQYF. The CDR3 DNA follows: TGTGCCAGCAGCCGCGCTAGCGGGAGTACTTGGGAGCAGTACTTC.

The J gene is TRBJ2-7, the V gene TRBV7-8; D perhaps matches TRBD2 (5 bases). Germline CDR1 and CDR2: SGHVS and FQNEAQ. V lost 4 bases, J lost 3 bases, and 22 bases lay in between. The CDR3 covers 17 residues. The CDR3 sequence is CASSSFGGQLRYYEQYF. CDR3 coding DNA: TGTGCCAGCAGCTCGTTTGGAGGCCAGCTAAGGTACTACGAGCAGTACTTC. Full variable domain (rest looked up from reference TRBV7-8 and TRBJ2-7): GAGVSQSPRYKVAKRGQDVALRCDPISGHVSLFWYQQALGQGPEFLTYFQNEAQLDKSGLPSDRFFAERPEGSVSTLKIQRTQQEDSAVYLCASSSFGGQLRYYEQYFGPGTRLTVT.

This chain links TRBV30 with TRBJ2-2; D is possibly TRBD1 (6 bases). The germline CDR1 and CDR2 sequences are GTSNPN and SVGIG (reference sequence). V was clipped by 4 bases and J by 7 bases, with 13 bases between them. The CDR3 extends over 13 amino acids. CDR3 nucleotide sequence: TGTGCCTGGAAGGGGGTTTGGCACGGGGAGCTGTTTTTT. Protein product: CAWKGVWHGELFF.

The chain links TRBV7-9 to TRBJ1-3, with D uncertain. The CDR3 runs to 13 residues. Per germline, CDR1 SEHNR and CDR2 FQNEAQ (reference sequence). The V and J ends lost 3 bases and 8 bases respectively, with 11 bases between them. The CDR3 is CASSFSEADTIYF. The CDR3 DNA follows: TGTGCCAGCAGCTTTTCAGAGGCGGACACCATATATTTT.

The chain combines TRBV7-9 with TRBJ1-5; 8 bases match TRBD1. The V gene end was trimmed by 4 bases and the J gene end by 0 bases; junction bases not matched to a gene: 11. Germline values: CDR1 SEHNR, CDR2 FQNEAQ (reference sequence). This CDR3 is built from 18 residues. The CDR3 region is CASSSAGTGGSSNQPQHF. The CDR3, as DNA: TGTGCCAGCAGCTCGGCGGGGACAGGTGGGTCTAGCAATCAGCCCCAGCATTTT.

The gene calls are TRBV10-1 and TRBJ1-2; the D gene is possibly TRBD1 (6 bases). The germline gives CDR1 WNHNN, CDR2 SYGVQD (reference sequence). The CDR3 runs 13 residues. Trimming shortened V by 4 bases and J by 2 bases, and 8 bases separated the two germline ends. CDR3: CASSVGQNYGYTF. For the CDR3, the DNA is TGCGCCAGCAGTGTTGGACAGAACTATGGCTACACCTTC.

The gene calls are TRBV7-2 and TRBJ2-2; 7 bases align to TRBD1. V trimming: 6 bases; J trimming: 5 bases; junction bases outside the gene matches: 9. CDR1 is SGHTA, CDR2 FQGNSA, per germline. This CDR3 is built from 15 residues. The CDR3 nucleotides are TGTGCCAGCAGTTCTACAGGGGCGGTTACCGGGGAGCTGTTTTTT. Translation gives CASSSTGAVTGELFF.

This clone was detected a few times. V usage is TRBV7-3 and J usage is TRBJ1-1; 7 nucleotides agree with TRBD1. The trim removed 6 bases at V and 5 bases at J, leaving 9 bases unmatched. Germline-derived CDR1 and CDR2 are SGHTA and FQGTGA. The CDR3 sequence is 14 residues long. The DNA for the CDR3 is TGTGCCAGCAGACGGACAGGTCGGGGGACTGAAGCTTTCTTT. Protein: CASRRTGRGTEAFF.

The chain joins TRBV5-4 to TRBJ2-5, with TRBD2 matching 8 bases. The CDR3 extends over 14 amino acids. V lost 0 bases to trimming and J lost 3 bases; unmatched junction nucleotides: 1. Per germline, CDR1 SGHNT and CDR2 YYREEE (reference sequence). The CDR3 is CASSLVLAEETQYF. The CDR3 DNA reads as TGTGCCAGCAGCTTGGTACTAGCGGAAGAGACCCAGTACTTC.

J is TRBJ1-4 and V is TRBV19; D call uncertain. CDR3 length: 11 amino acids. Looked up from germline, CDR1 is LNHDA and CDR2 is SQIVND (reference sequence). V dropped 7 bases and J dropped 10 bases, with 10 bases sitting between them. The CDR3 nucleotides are TGTGCCAGTATGCATCGGAGAAAACTGTTTTTT. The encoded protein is CASMHRRKLFF. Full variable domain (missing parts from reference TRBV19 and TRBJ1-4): DGGITQSPKYLFRKEGQNVTLSCEQNLNHDAMYWYRQDPGQGLRLIYYSQIVNDFQKGDIAEGYSVSREKKESFPLTVTSAQKNPTAFYLCASMHRRKLFFGSGTQLSVL.

CDR3 nucleotide sequence: TGTGCCATCCAGGGACAGGGAGTCTATGGCTACACCTTC. Protein: CAIQGQGVYGYTF. This chain uses TRBV10-3 with TRBJ1-2, with 9 positions matching TRBD1. The CDR3 extends over 13 amino acids. Trimming at V came to 8 bases and at J to 4 bases, leaving 5 bases not matched to a gene. CDR1 is ENHRY and CDR2 is SYGVKD in the germline V gene.

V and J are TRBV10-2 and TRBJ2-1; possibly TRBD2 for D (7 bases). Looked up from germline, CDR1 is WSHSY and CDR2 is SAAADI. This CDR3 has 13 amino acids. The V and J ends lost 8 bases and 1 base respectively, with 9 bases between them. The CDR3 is CASGRGSYNEQFF. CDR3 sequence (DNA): TGCGCCAGCGGGAGGGGGTCCTACAATGAGCAGTTCTTC.

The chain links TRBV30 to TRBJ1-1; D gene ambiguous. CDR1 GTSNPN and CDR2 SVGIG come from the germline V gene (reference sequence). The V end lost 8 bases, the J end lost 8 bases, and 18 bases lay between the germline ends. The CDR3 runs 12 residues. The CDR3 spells CASGRGEEEAFF. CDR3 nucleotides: TGTGCCAGCGGACGGGGAGAAGAGGAAGCTTTCTTT. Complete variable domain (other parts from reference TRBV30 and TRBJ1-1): SQTIHQWPATLVQPVGSPLSLECTVEGTSNPNLYWYRQAAGRGLQLLFYSVGIGQISSEVPQNLSASRPQDRQFILSSKKLLLSDSGFYLCASGRGEEEAFFGQGTRLTVV.

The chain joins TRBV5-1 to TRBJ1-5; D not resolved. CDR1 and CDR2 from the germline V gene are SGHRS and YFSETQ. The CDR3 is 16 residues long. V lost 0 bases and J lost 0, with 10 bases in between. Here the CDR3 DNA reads TGCGCCAGCAGCTTGGACGGGAGTTATAGCAATCAGCCCCAGCATTTT. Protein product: CASSLDGSYSNQPQHF. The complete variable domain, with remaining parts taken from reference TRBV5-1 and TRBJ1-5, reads KAGVTQTPRYLIKTRGQQVTLSCSPISGHRSVSWYQQTPGQGLQFLFEYFSETQRNKGNFPGRFSGRQFSNSRSEMNVSTLELGDSALYLCASSLDGSYSNQPQHFGDGTRLSIL.

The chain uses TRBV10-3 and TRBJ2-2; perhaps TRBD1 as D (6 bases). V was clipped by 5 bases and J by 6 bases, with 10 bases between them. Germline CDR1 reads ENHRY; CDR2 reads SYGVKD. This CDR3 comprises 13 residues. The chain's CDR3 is CAISKQGPGELFF. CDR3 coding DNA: TGTGCCATCAGTAAACAGGGACCCGGGGAGCTGTTTTTT.

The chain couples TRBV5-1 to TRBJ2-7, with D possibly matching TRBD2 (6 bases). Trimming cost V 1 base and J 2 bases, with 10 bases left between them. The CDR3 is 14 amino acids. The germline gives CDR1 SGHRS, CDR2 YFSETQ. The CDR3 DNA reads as TGCGCCAGCAGCTTGCCGGGGGTTACCTACGAGCAGTACTTC. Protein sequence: CASSLPGVTYEQYF.

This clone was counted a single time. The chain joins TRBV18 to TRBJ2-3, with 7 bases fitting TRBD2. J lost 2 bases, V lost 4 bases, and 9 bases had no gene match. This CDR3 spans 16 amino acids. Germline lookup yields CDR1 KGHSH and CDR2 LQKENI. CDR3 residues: CASSLRAAGYTDTQYF. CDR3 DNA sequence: TGTGCCAGCTCACTCCGCGCAGCGGGGTACACAGATACGCAGTATTTT. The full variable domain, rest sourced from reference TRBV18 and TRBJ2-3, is NAGVMQNPRHLVRRRGQEARLRCSPMKGHSHVYWYRQLPEEGLKFMVYLQKENIIDESGMPKERFSAEFPKEGPSILRIQQVVRGDSAAYFCASSLRAAGYTDTQYFGPGTRLTVL.